The rows below give T cell receptor beta chains drawn from one sample of a study of T cells in Graves' hyperthyroidism and ophthalmopathy. Each CDR3 protein is one row after TCRdb ran MiXCR on the multiplex PCR reads. The sample includes around 380,000 distinct CDR3 sequences, approximately 13% of them seen just once. The sample was blood. The receptors were gathered from a man in his thirties or forties with Graves' hyperthyroidism that later progressed to Graves' ophthalmopathy. CDR3s include the opening cysteine and the closing phenylalanine or tryptophan. D genes are given only for firm matches. The listing skips clone size in some rows; elsewhere it reads once, few, many or a size class.

clone size	V gene	J gene	D gene	CDR3 DNA	CDR3 protein
many	TRBV12-3/TRBV12-4	TRBJ1-5	-	TGTGCCAGCAGTTTAAGGCCAGTAGATCAGCCCCAGCATTTT	CASSLRPVDQPQHF
-	TRBV7-9	TRBJ1-4	-	TGTACCAGCAGCTTACGGACAGCTCCTGAAAAACTGTTTTTT	CTSSLRTAPEKLFF
few	TRBV19	TRBJ2-2	-	TGTGCCAGTAGTGGGGGTTACACCGGGGAGCTGTTTTTT	CASSGGYTGELFF
-	TRBV29-1	TRBJ1-3	-	TGCAGCGCGGGGTTCTCTGGAAACACCATATATTTT	CSAGFSGNTIYF
few	TRBV4-1	TRBJ1-5	-	TGCGCCAGCAGCCAAGATTTGTTGGATGGACCCCAGCATTTT	CASSQDLLDGPQHF
-	TRBV6-2/TRBV6-3	TRBJ2-1	TRBD1	TGTGCCAGCAGTCCCGACAGGGGGAGGAATGAGCAGTTCTTC	CASSPDRGRNEQFF
few	TRBV9	TRBJ2-7	TRBD1	TGTGCCAGCAGCGCGGGACAGGGGTTGGCCTACGAGCAGTACTTC	CASSAGQGLAYEQYF
few	TRBV20-1	TRBJ2-1	-	TGCAGTGCCGGGGGAGGCGGGTCCTACAATGAGCAGTTCTTC	CSAGGGGSYNEQFF
-	TRBV5-8	TRBJ1-1	-	TGTGCCAGCAGCTTGATGGCAGGGAGGAGCACTGAAGCTTTCTTT	CASSLMAGRSTEAFF
many	TRBV11-2	TRBJ1-1	-	TGTGCCAGCAGCTTGGTCTCCGGGGAAGCTTTCTTT	CASSLVSGEAFF
-	TRBV7-8	TRBJ2-7	-	TGTGCCAGCAGCTTAGGAGACAGACGCTACGAGCAGTACTTC	CASSLGDRRYEQYF
-	TRBV3-1	TRBJ1-1	-	TGTGCCAGCAGCCAAGATCGGTTTGTAGGTGACACTGAAGCTTTCTTT	CASSQDRFVGDTEAFF
-	TRBV27	TRBJ1-5	-	TGTGCCAGCTCACGAGGGTTTCCCAATCAGCCCCAGCATTTT	CASSRGFPNQPQHF
many	TRBV2	TRBJ1-5	-	TGTGCCAGCAGGAGGTTTGGGGATCAGCCCCAGCATTTT	CASRRFGDQPQHF
-	TRBV19	TRBJ2-2	TRBD1	TGTGCCAGTAGTAGGGGACAGGTCGTTGGGGAGCTGTTTTTT	CASSRGQVVGELFF
few	TRBV7-3	TRBJ2-5	-	TGTGCCAGCAGCCGGGGGTCCGGGGAGACCCAGTACTTC	CASSRGSGETQYF
many	TRBV7-9	TRBJ2-1	TRBD2	TGTGCCAGCGAAAATAGGGGTAGCGGGGATACTACCTACAATGAGCAGTTCTTC	CASENRGSGDTTYNEQFF
-	TRBV20-1	TRBJ1-2	TRBD1	TGCAGTGCGAGGACAGGAATAAACTATGGCTACACCTTC	CSARTGINYGYTF
many	TRBV7-3	TRBJ1-1	TRBD1	TGTGCCAGCAGCAAGGGACAGAGAGCTTTCTTT	CASSKGQRAFF
few	TRBV29-1	TRBJ1-2	TRBD1	TGCAGCGCAAGGGGGCACCTCTCGGGCTACACCTTC	CSARGHLSGYTF
few	TRBV12-5	TRBJ1-5	-	TGTGCTAGTGGCTCAGGACGGGCGAATCAGCCCCAGCATTTT	CASGSGRANQPQHF
many	TRBV2	TRBJ2-7	-	TGTGCCAGCAAGGGGGAGGGGACAGGAGAGCAGTACTTC	CASKGEGTGEQYF
-	TRBV11-2	TRBJ1-1	-	TGTGCCAGCAGCTTAGAGATGCTCGGGCCTGAAGCTTTCTTT	CASSLEMLGPEAFF
many	TRBV7-8	TRBJ1-5	TRBD1	TGTGCCAGCAGCAATCGGGACAGAGGTTATAGCAATCAGCCCCAGCATTTT	CASSNRDRGYSNQPQHF
many	TRBV6-6	TRBJ1-2	TRBD1	TGTGCCAGCAGTTACGGAGGGACAGATGGCTACACCTTC	CASSYGGTDGYTF
many	TRBV2	TRBJ1-5	-	TGTGCCAGCAGTAGACACAGGACCGATTATAGCAATCAGCCCCAGCATTTT	CASSRHRTDYSNQPQHF
many	TRBV28	TRBJ1-1	TRBD1	TGTGCCAGCAGTCCTCTATCGGGCTACAGGGGGCGGGTCACTGAAGCTTTCTTT	CASSPLSGYRGRVTEAFF
many	TRBV3-1	TRBJ2-1	TRBD2	TGTGCCAGCAGCCGCACGGTTGCAGTGGGGGGGTACAATGAGCAGTTCTTC	CASSRTVAVGGYNEQFF
few	TRBV7-8	TRBJ1-3	TRBD1	TGTGCCAGCACCCCTCGAGAAAGGGGGCAGGGAAACACCATATATTTT	CASTPRERGQGNTIYF
-	TRBV7-6	TRBJ1-2	-	TGTGCCAGCACCCTTGGCCCCGGGGCCGCACCCCGAGGGGGCTACACCTTC	CASTLGPGAAPRGGYTF
many	TRBV28	TRBJ1-5	TRBD1	TGTGCCAGCAGCCAACTCGGGACAGGGGTGGCGGCCCAGCATTTT	CASSQLGTGVAAQHF
-	TRBV25-1	TRBJ2-1	-	TGTGCCAGCAGTGTTTCAGGGGACAATGAGCAGTTCTTC	CASSVSGDNEQFF
few	TRBV5-6	TRBJ1-2	-	TGTGCCAGCAGCCTTCAAGGACAGCTCTATGGCTACACCTTC	CASSLQGQLYGYTF
many	TRBV27	TRBJ1-1	-	TGTGCCAGCAGATTTAACGGGAACACTGAAGCTTTCTTT	CASRFNGNTEAFF
-	TRBV29-1	TRBJ2-3	TRBD2	TGCAGCGCAATACTAGCGGGGGGGCGGTCAGATACGCAGTATTTT	CSAILAGGRSDTQYF
many	TRBV2	TRBJ2-7	TRBD1	TGTGCCAGTTGGGACAGTAGCTCCTACGAGCAGTACTTC	CASWDSSSYEQYF
many	TRBV6-6	TRBJ2-5	TRBD2	TGTGCCAGCAGTTACTCCGGCGGGGGGGCCGGGGAGACCCAGTACTTC	CASSYSGGGAGETQYF
many	TRBV11-2	TRBJ1-1	-	TGTGCCAGCAGCCTCAGGGGTACTGAAGCTTTCTTT	CASSLRGTEAFF
-	TRBV6-1	TRBJ2-3	-	TGTGCCAGCAGTAAATCAGGACAGATATCTACTAGCACAGATACGCAGTATTTT	CASSKSGQISTSTDTQYF
-	TRBV4-2	TRBJ2-5	TRBD1	TGTGCCAGCAGCCAAGATCGACAGGGGGCGTGGGAGACCCAGTACTTC	CASSQDRQGAWETQYF
many	TRBV27	TRBJ1-4	-	TGTGCCAGCAGTTTATCGGACATGCGCGATGAAAAACTGTTTTTT	CASSLSDMRDEKLFF
few	TRBV9	TRBJ2-3	-	TGTGCCAGCAGTAACAGGGGGGGAGGAGATACGCAGTATTTT	CASSNRGGGDTQYF
-	TRBV5-1	TRBJ2-7	TRBD1	TGCGCCAGCAGCTTGCGGACAGGGGGAAGGTACGAGCAGTACTTC	CASSLRTGGRYEQYF
many	TRBV2	TRBJ2-7	-	TGTGCCAGCAGTCTCCCGGGGCAGGAGCAGTACTTC	CASSLPGQEQYF
-	TRBV11-2	TRBJ1-6	TRBD1	TGTGCCAGCAGCTTATTGGGGACAGACTATTCACCCCTCCACTTT	CASSLLGTDYSPLHF
many	TRBV11-3	TRBJ2-2	-	TGTGCCAGCAGCACGTTGGGACTCAACACCGGGGAGCTGTTTTTT	CASSTLGLNTGELFF
many	TRBV11-3	TRBJ2-1	TRBD1	TGTGCCAGCAGCCCGCGGGACAGGGGGCCTAATGAGCAGTTCTTC	CASSPRDRGPNEQFF
many	TRBV3-1	TRBJ1-6	-	TGTGCCAGCAGCCAAGAGGTGTTTTCACCCCTCCACTTT	CASSQEVFSPLHF